The rows below give T cell receptor beta chains drawn from one sample of a study of technical replicates of blood from a few donors. Clones were read by immunoSEQ multiplex PCR, and TCRdb kept only the in-frame ones, dropping some. The sample shows tens of thousands of clones, around nine tenths of them seen only once. The sequencing input was T cells isolated from PBMCs. The receptors come from a human donor in good health. The CDR3 runs from the conserved cysteine through the conserved F or W. The D gene is left open where the match is weak. Size tells how often a clone was seen (once, few, many) or the class of an expanded clone, and some rows leave it out.

v_gene	j_gene	abundance	d_gene	CDR3aa	CDR3nt
TRBV6-5	TRBJ1-5	-	-	CASREGGPGKSQHF	TGTGCCAGCAGGGAGGGAGGCCCGGGAAAGTCCCAGCATTTT
TRBV7-8	TRBJ1-2	once	-	CASSHNNGYTF	TGTGCCAGCAGCCATAACAATGGCTACACCTTC
TRBV18	TRBJ2-5	-	-	CASSPPSGETQYF	TGTGCCAGCTCACCACCGAGCGGAGAGACCCAGTACTTC
TRBV11-2	TRBJ1-4	-	TRBD1	CAIPGTGNEKLFF	TGTGCCATACCGGGGACAGGCAATGAAAAACTGTTTTTT
TRBV2	TRBJ2-7	-	-	CASSELNSSYEQYF	TGTGCCAGCAGTGAATTGAACAGCTCCTACGAGCAGTACTTC
TRBV7-9	TRBJ1-2	-	-	CASSYRQSANYGYTF	TGTGCCAGCAGTTACAGACAGTCGGCTAACTATGGCTACACCTTC
TRBV27	TRBJ2-3	-	-	CASSLWGRTRGTDTQYF	TGTGCCAGCAGTTTATGGGGTCGGACAAGGGGGACAGATACGCAGTATTTT
TRBV29-1	TRBJ2-1	-	-	CSVGGIYSYNEQFF	TGCAGCGTTGGTGGCATATATTCCTACAATGAGCAGTTCTTC
TRBV5-1	TRBJ2-7	-	-	CASSGGTDPYEQYF	TGCGCCAGCAGCGGCGGGACAGACCCCTACGAGCAGTACTTC
TRBV30	TRBJ2-1	-	-	CAWKTSLRGEQFF	TGTGCCTGGAAGACTAGTCTGCGGGGTGAGCAGTTCTTC
TRBV5-1	TRBJ2-7	-	TRBD2	CASRTSGTYEQYF	TGCGCCAGCCGGACTAGCGGGACTTACGAGCAGTACTTC
TRBV19	TRBJ2-7	-	TRBD1	CASRYRDRGEEQYF	TGTGCCAGTAGATACCGGGACAGGGGTGAAGAGCAGTACTTC
TRBV4-1	TRBJ2-7	-	TRBD2	CASSRETSADYEQYF	TGCGCCAGCAGCCGAGAAACTAGCGCCGACTACGAGCAGTACTTC
TRBV30	TRBJ1-5	-	-	CAAKGGVSQPQHF	TGTGCCGCAAAAGGGGGGGTTAGTCAGCCCCAGCATTTT
TRBV6-1	TRBJ2-5	-	-	CASSDFRGTETQYF	-
TRBV11-2	TRBJ2-1	-	TRBD2	CASTFDALAGEPYNEQFF	TGTGCCAGCACCTTCGACGCACTAGCGGGGGAGCCCTACAATGAGCAGTTCTTC
TRBV27	TRBJ2-1	few	TRBD1	CASSRDRANEQFF	TGTGCCAGCAGCCGGGACAGGGCGAATGAGCAGTTCTTC
TRBV9	TRBJ2-3	-	-	CASSAVRFGTDTQYF	TGTGCCAGCAGCGCTGTGAGGTTTGGGACAGATACGCAGTATTTT
TRBV19	TRBJ2-6	-	TRBD1	CASSMWSGGGGANVLTF	TGTGCCAGTAGTATGTGGTCAGGGGGCGGTGGGGCCAACGTCCTGACTTTC
TRBV9	TRBJ2-3	-	-	CASSGSLSTDTQYF	TGTGCCAGCAGCGGAAGCTTATCTACAGATACGCAGTATTTT
TRBV9	TRBJ2-2	-	TRBD2	CASSVAGGQNTGELFF	TGTGCCAGCAGCGTAGCGGGAGGGCAGAACACCGGGGAGCTGTTTTTT
TRBV19	TRBJ2-7	-	TRBD1	CASSGRQGILYEQYF	TGTGCCAGTAGCGGACGACAGGGGATTCTCTACGAGCAGTACTTC
TRBV6-5	TRBJ2-7	-	-	CASSYLAARTYEQYF	TGTGCCAGCAGTTACTTGGCAGCGAGAACCTACGAGCAGTACTTC
TRBV9	TRBJ2-3	-	-	CASSEAPTMAPDTQYF	TGTGCCAGCAGCGAGGCCCCCACTATGGCCCCTGACACGCAGTATTTT
TRBV5-4	TRBJ2-5	-	-	CASSLDPDSFIQETQYF	TGTGCCAGCAGCTTGGATCCGGACAGCTTTATACAAGAGACCCAGTACTTC
TRBV9	TRBJ1-1	few	-	CASSGRGNTEAFF	TGTGCCAGCAGCGGGAGGGGGAACACTGAAGCTTTCTTT
TRBV6-5	TRBJ1-2	-	-	CASSYSLGGGYTF	TGTGCCAGCAGTTACTCGCTCGGAGGAGGCTACACCTTC
TRBV7-9	TRBJ1-6	few	TRBD1	CASSSRDRYSPLHF	TGTGCCAGCAGCTCCCGGGACAGATATTCACCCCTCCACTTT
TRBV5-4	TRBJ2-7	-	TRBD1	CASTQGASYEQYF	TGTGCCAGCACCCAGGGGGCTTCCTACGAGCAGTACTTC
TRBV19	TRBJ2-3	-	TRBD2	CATSGNLIDTQYF	TGTGCCACTAGCGGGAATCTGATAGATACGCAGTATTTT
TRBV7-6	TRBJ2-5	-	-	CASSQGIGTETQYF	TGTGCCAGCAGTCAGGGGATCGGGACAGAGACCCAGTACTTC
TRBV5-4	TRBJ2-7	-	-	CASSKLGIVGQGGEQYF	TGTGCCAGCAGCAAGCTCGGGATCGTTGGGCAGGGAGGCGAGCAGTACTTC
TRBV28	TRBJ1-4	once	TRBD1	CASTPLDRGNEKLFF	TGTGCCAGCACTCCCCTGGACAGGGGAAATGAAAAACTGTTTTTT
TRBV5-6	TRBJ1-1	-	TRBD1	CASSQDRGLLSVRAFF	TGTGCCAGCAGCCAGGACAGGGGGCTTCTGTCGGTTCGAGCTTTCTTT
TRBV19	TRBJ1-5	-	TRBD1	CASTPSLRQGSFQPQHF	TGTGCCAGTACTCCATCCTTGAGACAGGGTTCATTTCAGCCCCAGCATTTT
TRBV5-1	TRBJ2-7	-	TRBD1	CASSPTGASAYEQYF	TGCGCCAGCAGCCCTACAGGGGCGTCCGCCTACGAGCAGTACTTC
TRBV27	TRBJ2-2	-	-	CASTYGGPNTGELFF	TGTGCCAGCACCTATGGAGGGCCTAACACCGGGGAGCTGTTTTTT
TRBV5-4	TRBJ2-7	few	-	CASSVSGGLSYEQYF	TGTGCCAGCAGCGTTAGCGGAGGACTCTCCTACGAGCAGTACTTC